There are many counts of the clone carrying this T cell receptor beta chain. The antigen remains undetermined. From 2 million PBMCs stored at -80 C, the unsorted libraries were generated. V was trimmed by 5 bases and J by 0 bases, leaving 10 bases between them. The CDR3 is made up of 14 amino acids. Germline V CDR1 and CDR2: SQVTM, ANQGSEA. A single run covered 15-18 subjects with over 180 million TCR-beta sequences. A single record per CDR3 protein comes from TCRdb applying MiXCR to the 5' RACE reads. The sample lists 48,000 or so distinct CDR3 sequences, approximately 10% occurring once. The data belong to a study of neurological immune-mediated disorders. The study's findings and limits: Multiple sclerosis patients had less TCR clonal expansion than even healthy controls, unlike HTLV-1-associated myelopathy. CDR3 amino acid sequences of expanded clones were not shared across subjects, a result suggesting private repertoires in all groups.

Sequenced sample: PBMCs. The chain links TRBV29-1 to TRBJ1-4; D is ambiguous. This TCR derives from a woman aged 40 to 49 with HTLV-1-associated myelopathy (HAM/TSP). This chain's CDR3 is CSVSGGSTNEKLFF. As DNA, the CDR3 is TGCAGCGTTTCGGGAGGCTCAACTAATGAAAAACTGTTTTTT.